This note documents a single T cell receptor beta chain sequence. What it binds is unknown. CDR3 length: 16 amino acids. Trimming at V came to 4 bases and at J to 0 bases, leaving 7 bases not matched to a gene. The germline V gene has CDR1 SGHDT and CDR2 YYEEEE. The sample originates from a study of cytotoxic CD8 clonotypes in ibrutinib-treated CLL. Background on the study: Complete response was seen in 2 patients and partial in approximately 25; roughly 12 progressed and around 14 stayed remitted after a median roughly six years.

Repertoires were generated with immunoSEQ multiplex PCR, while TCRdb's copy carries only in-frame clones and drops some. The data show 160,000 or so clones, roughly 88% seen once. Study-level points and caveats: Rising at ibrutinib response, clonality subsequently fell back toward baseline at progression.

The chain is built from TRBV5-6 and TRBJ2-1, with 7 bases identical to TRBD2. The sequence was obtained from a human donor with chronic lymphocytic leukemia. The source material was PBMCs, sampled at disease progression, from a patient treated with ibrutinib. CDR3 bases: TGTGCCAGCAGCGCAGAAGCGGGAATCTCCTACAATGAGCAGTTCTTC. It translates to CASSAEAGISYNEQFF.